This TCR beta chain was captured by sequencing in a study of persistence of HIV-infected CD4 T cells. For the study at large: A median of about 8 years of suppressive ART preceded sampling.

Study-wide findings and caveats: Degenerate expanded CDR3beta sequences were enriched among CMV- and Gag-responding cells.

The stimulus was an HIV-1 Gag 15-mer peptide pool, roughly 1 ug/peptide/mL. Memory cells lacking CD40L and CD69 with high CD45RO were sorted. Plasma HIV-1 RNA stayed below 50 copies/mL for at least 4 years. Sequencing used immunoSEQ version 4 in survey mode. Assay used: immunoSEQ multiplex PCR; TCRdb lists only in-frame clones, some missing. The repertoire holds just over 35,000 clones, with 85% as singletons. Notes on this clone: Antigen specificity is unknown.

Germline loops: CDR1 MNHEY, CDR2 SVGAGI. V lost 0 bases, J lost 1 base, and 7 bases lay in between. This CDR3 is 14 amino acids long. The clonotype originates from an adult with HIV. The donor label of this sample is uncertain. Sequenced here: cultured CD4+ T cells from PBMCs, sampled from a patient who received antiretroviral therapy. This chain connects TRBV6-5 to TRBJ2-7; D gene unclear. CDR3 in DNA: TGTGCCAGCAGTTACTCCGCAAGATCCTACGAGCAGTACTTC. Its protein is CASSYSARSYEQYF.